The entry that follows covers one TCR beta chain sequence. Germline V gene lookup returns CDR1 SGHNT and CDR2 YYREEE (reference sequence). The CDR3 is 14 amino acids. V trimming: 4 bases; J trimming: 6 bases; junction bases outside the gene matches: 9. The entry originates in a study of blood T cell repertoires in COVID-19. Study background: Acute-phase and convalescent COVID-19 samples originated in the United States, Italy and Spain. PBMCs, B-cell-depleted T cells, or T cells were the source of the cDNA or gDNA that made up the material.

Measured with immunoSEQ multiplex PCR; TCRdb has only the in-frame clones, and not every one. The data show around 260,000 clones, roughly 90% seen once. The chain uses TRBV5-4 and TRBJ2-7, with 8 positions matching TRBD1. What was sequenced was peripheral blood. The receptor comes from a woman between 40 and 50 years old who had recovered from COVID-19. The CDR3: CASSQGQGEGEQYF. The CDR3 DNA is TGTGCCAGCAGCCAAGGACAGGGTGAGGGCGAGCAGTACTTC.